This is a list of T cell receptor beta chains from one sample in a study of blood T cells in healthy people across ages. One entry per CDR3 protein, called by TCRdb with MiXCR from the 5' RACE reads. The table shows 1.5 million to 2 million distinct CDR3 sequences, with approximately 30% occurring only once. The sequenced sample was blood. These receptors were taken from a woman in her twenties or thirties in good health. CDR3s include the opening cysteine and the closing phenylalanine or tryptophan. The D gene is left open where the match is weak. Clone sizes are given selectively: once, few, many, or a class where the clone is expanded.

j_call v_call d_call cdr3_length clone_size cdr3_nt cdr3_aa
TRBJ2-5 TRBV20-1 TRBD2 16 many TGCAGTGCTACCCCCCTTCAGCGGGGGATCCAAGAGACCCAGTACTTC CSATPLQRGIQETQYF
TRBJ2-7 TRBV7-3 . 15 . TGTGCCAGCAGCCCAGGAAGGAGGGCTCCGGGTGAGCAGTACTTC CASSPGRRAPGEQYF
TRBJ1-4 TRBV29-1 . 10 many TGCAGCGTTGGGAGTGAAAAACTGTTTTTT CSVGSEKLFF
TRBJ2-1 TRBV5-6 . 15 . TGTGCCAGCAGCTTTGGCCCCAAGGGGATCAATGAGCAGTTCTTC CASSFGPKGINEQFF
TRBJ2-5 TRBV7-8 . 14 few TGTGCCAGCAGTTGGGGACTCTTGTGGGAGACCCAGTACTTC CASSWGLLWETQYF
TRBJ2-7 TRBV7-9 . 13 few TGTGCCAGCAGCTCCTTCGCCTCCCCCGAGCAGTACTTC CASSSFASPEQYF
TRBJ2-7 TRBV6-6 TRBD2 17 . TGTGCCAGCAGTTACTCGAGGGCTAGCGGGACTTCCTGCGAGCAGTACTTC CASSYSRASGTSCEQYF
TRBJ2-5 TRBV14 TRBD2 18 . TGTGCCAGCAGCCAAGATGCGTGGGCGGGAGAACAGGAAGAGACCCAGTACTTC CASSQDAWAGEQEETQYF
TRBJ2-7 TRBV28 TRBD1 14 . TGTGCCAGCACAACACGAAGGGGGCTCGGCGAGCAGTACTTC CASTTRRGLGEQYF
TRBJ2-1 TRBV27 . 11 few TGTGCCAGCAGAATCGTGGATGAGCAGTTCTTC CASRIVDEQFF
TRBJ2-3 TRBV12-3/TRBV12-4 TRBD2 15 . TGTGCCAGCAGACGGACTAGAGTCGCCACAGATACGCAGTATTTT CASRRTRVATDTQYF
TRBJ2-1 TRBV7-8 . 15 . TGTGCCAGCAGCAGGAAACCCCGACAGAACAATGAGCAGTTCTTC CASSRKPRQNNEQFF
TRBJ2-1 TRBV6-6 . 15 many TGTGCCAGCAGTCTCCGGGACCCCGCCCGGAATGAGCAGTTCTTC CASSLRDPARNEQFF
TRBJ1-2 TRBV12-3/TRBV12-4 . 13 few TGTGCCAGCACCCTCTACACCGCAGAGGGCTACACCTTC CASTLYTAEGYTF
TRBJ2-5 TRBV7-2 . 15 few TGTGCCAGCAGCTTATTGAGAGACAGCCAAGGGACCCAGTACTTC CASSLLRDSQGTQYF
TRBJ2-1 TRBV30 . 14 few TGTGCCTCCTACTCCGGACTAACCTACAATGAGCAGTTCTTC CASYSGLTYNEQFF
TRBJ2-3 TRBV7-2 . 13 many TGTGCCAGCAGCTTAGTGAGGCCAGATACGCAGTATTTT CASSLVRPDTQYF
TRBJ2-7 TRBV7-2 TRBD1 15 . TGTGCCAGCAGCTTAAGCCCGGGACAGTCTTACGAGCAGTACTTC CASSLSPGQSYEQYF
TRBJ1-2 TRBV9 . 16 . TGTGCCAGCAGCCCCGTGGAAGGGAGTCTTAACTATGGCTACACCTTC CASSPVEGSLNYGYTF
TRBJ2-1 TRBV24-1 TRBD1 16 few TGTGCCACCAGTGACAAGACCGGGACAGGGGCGGATGAGCAGTTCTTC CATSDKTGTGADEQFF
TRBJ2-7 TRBV12-3/TRBV12-4 TRBD2 16 few TGTGCCAGCAGTTTAGAGCGGGAGGCCCTCTGGGGCGAGCAGTACTTC CASSLEREALWGEQYF
TRBJ1-4 TRBV29-1 . 14 few TGCAGCGTTTCGGAACCAGTTTCTAATGAAAAACTGTTTTTT CSVSEPVSNEKLFF
TRBJ2-1 TRBV20-1 . 17 . TGCAGTGCTAGAGATCGGGCTGGACGGAGCTCCTACAATGAGCAGTTCTTC CSARDRAGRSSYNEQFF
TRBJ2-1 TRBV4-1 . 17 . TGCGCCAGCAGCCAAGATCTGGGGGGGCCCCCCTACAATGAGCAGTTCTTC CASSQDLGGPPYNEQFF
TRBJ2-7 TRBV20-1 TRBD2 16 . TGCAGTGCTAGGCGGGAGGGAACAAGGACGAGCTACGAGCAGTACTTC CSARREGTRTSYEQYF
TRBJ2-7 TRBV6-5 TRBD1 15 few TGTGCCAGCAGGGGTACCAGGACAGGCCCCTACGAGCAGTACTTC CASRGTRTGPYEQYF